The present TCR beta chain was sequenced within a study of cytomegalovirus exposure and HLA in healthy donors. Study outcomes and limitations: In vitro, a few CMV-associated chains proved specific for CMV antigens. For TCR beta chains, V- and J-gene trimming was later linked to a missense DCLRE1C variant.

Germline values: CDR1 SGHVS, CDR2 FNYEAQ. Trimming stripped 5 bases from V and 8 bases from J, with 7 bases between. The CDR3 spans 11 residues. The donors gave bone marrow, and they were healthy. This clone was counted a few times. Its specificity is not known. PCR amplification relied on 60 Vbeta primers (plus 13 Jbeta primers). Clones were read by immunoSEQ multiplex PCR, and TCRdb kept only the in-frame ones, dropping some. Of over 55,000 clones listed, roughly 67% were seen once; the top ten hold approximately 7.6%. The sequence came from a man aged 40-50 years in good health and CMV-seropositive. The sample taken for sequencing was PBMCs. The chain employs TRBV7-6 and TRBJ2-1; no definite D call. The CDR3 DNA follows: TGTGCCAGCAGCCCCTCTGATGAGCAGTTCTTC. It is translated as CASSPSDEQFF.